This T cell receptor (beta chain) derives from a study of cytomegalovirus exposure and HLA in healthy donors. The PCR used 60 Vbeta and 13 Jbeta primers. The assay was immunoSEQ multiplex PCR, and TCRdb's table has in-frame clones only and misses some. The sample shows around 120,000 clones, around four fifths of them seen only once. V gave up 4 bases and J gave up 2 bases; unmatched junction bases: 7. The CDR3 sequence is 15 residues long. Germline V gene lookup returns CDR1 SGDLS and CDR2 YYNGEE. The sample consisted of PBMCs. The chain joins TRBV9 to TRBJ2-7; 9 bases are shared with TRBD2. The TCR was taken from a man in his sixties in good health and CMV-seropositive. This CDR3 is CASSQGLAGTYEQYF. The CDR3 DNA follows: TGTGCCAGCAGCCAGGGGCTAGCGGGGACCTACGAGCAGTACTTC.